The clone carrying this T cell receptor beta chain appeared a single time. Its matching antigen is unknown. This sample stems from a study of blood T cells in healthy people across ages. Points from the study as a whole: The study found more naive CD4+ cells and higher diversity in long-lived than aged donors. Older age went with lower TCR beta diversity per million T cells, in a roughly linear way.

The germline CDR1 and CDR2 sequences are DFQATT and SNEGSKA (reference sequence). Losses at the gene ends were 1 base for V and 3 bases for J; bases not matched to a gene: 3. CDR3 length: 14 residues. The authors ran a second PCR of about 7 to 12 cycles using a sample-barcoded 5' primer and a J-beta primer mix. Carrying 12 random nucleotides, a template-switch adaptor labeled each individual cDNA molecule. In TCRdb, the 5' RACE reads were re-called with MiXCR into one record per CDR3 protein. Of around 800,000 distinct CDR3 sequences in the sample, roughly 26% are singletons; the top ten hold 3%. Separately, the same data were catalogued under a study of T cells of mothers and their children.

This clonotype originated in a boy younger than 18 in good health. The chain carries TRBV20-1 and TRBJ2-7; 10 nucleotides agree with TRBD2. Material: blood. In DNA form, the CDR3 reads TGCAGTGCTAGAGGGGCTAGCGGGGGCTACGAGCAGTACTTC. It encodes CSARGASGGYEQYF.